The rows below give T cell receptor beta chains drawn from one sample of a study of read filtering for tumor transcriptome and immune sequencing. TCRdb recomputed calls from the reads with MiXCR, one row per CDR3 protein. The sample comprises 93,000 or so distinct CDR3 sequences, roughly 21% of which are singletons, and over 9.5% rests with the top ten. The specimen was a population of CD138-negative cells sorted from bone marrow. The receptors here all came from a donor older than 35 with multiple myeloma. Both conserved end residues are trimmed from each CDR3.

V	J	CDR3
TRBV7-2	TRBJ2-7	ASSFDHSGEQY
TRBV12-3/TRBV12-4	TRBJ2-7	ASSLSSLWEQY
TRBV6-5	TRBJ2-1	ASSRTFRGGFNEQF
TRBV4-2	TRBJ1-1	ASSQERGTGIISREAF
TRBV20-1	TRBJ1-5	SARIDRGSNQPQH
TRBV5-1	TRBJ2-1	ASSFSTQGGYNEQF
TRBV5-5	TRBJ2-7	ASSLLRETYEQY
TRBV9	TRBJ2-5	ASSVNQETQY
TRBV7-2	TRBJ1-2	ASSLTGTGVNYGYT
TRBV24-1	TRBJ2-3	ATSDTGLLQY
TRBV7-9	TRBJ2-3	ATKEGTQY
TRBV6-6	TRBJ2-7	ASSAARDTSYEQY
TRBV6-1	TRBJ1-1	ASRPLRSSEAF
TRBV5-1	TRBJ1-5	ASSLGGTGGFQPQH
TRBV2	TRBJ2-3	ASSSQGATDTQY
TRBV9	TRBJ2-1	ASSVGSGTYNEQF
TRBV3-1	TRBJ2-5	ASSLSGGGGETQY
TRBV4-1	TRBJ1-5	ASSQGQGDRPQH
TRBV2	TRBJ1-5	ASSEGRAENQPQH
TRBV20-1	TRBJ2-7	SAGGETSPYEQY
TRBV5-1	TRBJ1-1	ASSKDRGNTEAF
TRBV4-1	TRBJ1-6	ASSQDEQIISYNSPLH
TRBV29-1	TRBJ1-2	SVGPRNYGYT
TRBV29-1	TRBJ2-3	SALVGDTQY
TRBV19	TRBJ2-7	ASSMVGTGSREQY
TRBV18	TRBJ2-6	ASSPPRTGRSGANVLT
TRBV3-1	TRBJ2-7	ASSQISSGGTEGEQY
TRBV7-2	TRBJ2-1	ASSLGRVRSGQF
TRBV20-1	TRBJ2-1	SANPSGPYNEQF
TRBV11-2	TRBJ2-1	ASSLEDYPVNNEQF
TRBV6-5	TRBJ1-4	ASSYKGGSGKLF
TRBV9	TRBJ1-4	ASSVGPGRATNEKLF
TRBV29-1	TRBJ1-1	SFTPPGRPNTEAF
TRBV9	TRBJ2-1	ASMRGYLSNEQF
TRBV18	TRBJ2-7	ASSPQAGDTYEQY
TRBV7-6	TRBJ2-1	ASSFGQGPNEQF
TRBV5-1	TRBJ2-1	ASSLSGGSVYNEQF
TRBV28	TRBJ2-1	ASSPQGDHEQF
TRBV4-1	TRBJ1-4	ASSQGRGAGEKLF
TRBV6-1	TRBJ1-1	ASGEGEAF
TRBV7-8	TRBJ2-3	ASSLRRGASDTQY
TRBV3-1	TRBJ2-3	ASSQDIRAGADTQY
TRBV25-1	TRBJ1-1	ASSEGLGKANTEAF
TRBV6-1	TRBJ1-1	AVAHEQNTEAF
TRBV5-1	TRBJ1-6	ASSLDTGNGSPLH
TRBV18	TRBJ2-2	ASSPPNTGELF
TRBV20-1	TRBJ2-5	SAFDGGGETQY
TRBV6-1	TRBJ2-3	ASSRLAGGLDTQY
TRBV19	TRBJ2-3	ASSTRRYTDTQY
TRBV29-1	TRBJ2-2	SASRTGDTGELF
TRBV7-2	TRBJ2-5	ASSMTSGLGETQY
TRBV19	TRBJ2-1	ASSLSGTREGEQF
TRBV5-1	TRBJ2-6	ASSFRVPGANVLT
TRBV5-6	TRBJ2-1	ASSQGRAAYNEQF
TRBV20-1	TRBJ1-1	SARLRTGFLVTYPEAF